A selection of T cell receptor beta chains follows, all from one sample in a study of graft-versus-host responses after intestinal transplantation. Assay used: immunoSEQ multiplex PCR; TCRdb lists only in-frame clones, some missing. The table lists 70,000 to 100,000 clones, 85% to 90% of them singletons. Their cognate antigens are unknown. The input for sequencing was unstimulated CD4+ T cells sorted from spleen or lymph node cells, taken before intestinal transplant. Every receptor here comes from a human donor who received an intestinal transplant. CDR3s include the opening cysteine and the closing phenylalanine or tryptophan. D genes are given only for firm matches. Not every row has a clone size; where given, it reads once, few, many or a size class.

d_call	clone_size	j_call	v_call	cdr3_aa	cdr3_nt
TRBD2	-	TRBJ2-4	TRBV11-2	CASSFPRGGNIQYF	TGTGCCAGCAGCTTCCCCCGGGGGGGAAACATTCAGTACTTC
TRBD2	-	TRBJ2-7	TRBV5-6	CASSFSGRKNYEQYF	TGTGCCAGCAGCTTTAGCGGGAGAAAAAACTACGAGCAGTACTTC
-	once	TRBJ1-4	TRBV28	CASRADGGAGEKLFF	TGTGCCAGCAGGGCCGATGGGGGGGCTGGGGAAAAACTGTTTTTT
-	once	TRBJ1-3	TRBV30	CAWDMGSGNTIYF	TGTGCCTGGGACATGGGCTCTGGAAACACCATATATTTT
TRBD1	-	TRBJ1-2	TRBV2	CATLRDRGYGYTF	TGTGCCACCTTAAGGGACAGGGGGTATGGCTACACCTTC
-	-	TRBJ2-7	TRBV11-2	CASSLDSSEQYF	TGTGCCAGCAGCTTAGACTCCTCCGAGCAGTACTTC
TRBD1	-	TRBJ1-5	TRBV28	CASSSMTGAHQPQHF	TGTGCCAGCAGTTCTATGACAGGGGCCCATCAGCCCCAGCATTTT
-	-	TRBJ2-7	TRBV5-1	CASNPGPSSYEQYF	TGCGCCAGCAACCCGGGTCCCAGCTCCTACGAGCAGTACTTC
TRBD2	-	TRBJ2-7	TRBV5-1	CASSSGLATSYEQYF	TGCGCCAGCAGCTCGGGACTAGCGACTTCCTACGAGCAGTACTTC
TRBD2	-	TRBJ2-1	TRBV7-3	CASSPRLAGDEQFF	TGTGCCAGCAGCCCCCGACTAGCGGGAGACGAGCAGTTCTTC
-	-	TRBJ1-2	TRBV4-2	CASSHLGSLIGGYTF	TGTGCCAGCAGCCACCTGGGCTCTCTGATAGGAGGCTACACCTTC
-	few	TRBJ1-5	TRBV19	CASSMGTLGDQPQHF	TGTGCCAGTAGTATGGGAACTCTCGGGGATCAGCCCCAGCATTTT
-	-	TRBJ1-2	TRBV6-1	CASSAGNNYGYTF	TGTGCCAGCAGTGCAGGGAATAACTATGGCTACACCTTC
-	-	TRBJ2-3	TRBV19	CASSPRPQGQSTDTQYF	TGTGCCAGTAGTCCCCGTCCCCAGGGGCAGAGCACAGATACGCAGTATTTT
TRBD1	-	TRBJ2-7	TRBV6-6	CASSYNGQGVIEQYF	TGTGCCAGCAGTTACAACGGACAGGGTGTGATCGAGCAGTACTTC
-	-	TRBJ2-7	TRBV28	CASRRGQHYEQYF	TGTGCCAGCAGGCGGGGACAGCACTACGAGCAGTACTTC
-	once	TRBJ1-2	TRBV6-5	CASSGQGSFGYTF	TGTGCCAGCAGTGGGCAGGGGAGTTTTGGCTACACCTTC
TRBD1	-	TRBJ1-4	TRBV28	CASSPGIGQGVDEKLFF	TGTGCCAGCAGTCCTGGGATAGGACAGGGGGTAGATGAAAAACTGTTTTTT
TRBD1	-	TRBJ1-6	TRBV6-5	CASRWGQVNSPLHF	TGTGCCAGCAGGTGGGGACAGGTTAATTCACCCCTCCACTTT
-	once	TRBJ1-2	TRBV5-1	CASSLGSSYGYTF	TGCGCCAGCAGCTTGGGTTCCAGCTATGGCTACACCTTC
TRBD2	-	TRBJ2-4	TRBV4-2	CASSQGGRLAGDNIQYF	TGTGCCAGCAGCCAAGGTGGTAGACTAGCGGGGGACAACATTCAGTACTTC
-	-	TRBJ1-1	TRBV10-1	CASSVGGSNTEAFF	TGCGCCAGCAGTGTTGGGGGGTCGAACACTGAAGCTTTCTTT
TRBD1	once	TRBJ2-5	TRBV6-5	CASRNHRGAGTQYF	TGTGCCAGCAGGAATCACAGGGGCGCAGGGACCCAGTACTTC
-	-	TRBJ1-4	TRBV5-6	CASSLDSLNEKLFF	TGTGCCAGCAGCCTCGACAGCCTCAATGAAAAACTGTTTTTT
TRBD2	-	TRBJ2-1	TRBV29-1	CSGRLAGVGGHEQFF	TGCAGCGGTCGACTAGCGGGAGTAGGGGGCCATGAGCAGTTCTTC
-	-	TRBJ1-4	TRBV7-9	CASSLVGGGEKLFF	TGTGCCAGCAGCTTGGTCGGGGGTGGGGAAAAACTGTTTTTT
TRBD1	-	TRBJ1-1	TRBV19	CASTPDRDRRSEAFF	TGTGCCAGTACCCCGGACCGGGACAGGAGGTCTGAAGCTTTCTTT
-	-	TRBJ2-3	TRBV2	CASSSLVGVPDTQYF	TGTGCCAGCAGTTCCCTGGTGGGAGTCCCAGATACGCAGTATTTT
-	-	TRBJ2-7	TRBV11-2	CASRRRVGDEQYF	TGTGCCAGTAGGAGGAGAGTGGGAGACGAGCAGTACTTC
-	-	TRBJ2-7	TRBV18	CASFRNRAYEQYF	TGTGCCAGCTTTAGGAACAGAGCTTACGAGCAGTACTTC
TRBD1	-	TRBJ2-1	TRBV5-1	CARMWGQGETGVIDEQFF	TGCGCCAGGATGTGGGGACAGGGGGAGACTGGTGTAATCGATGAGCAGTTCTTC
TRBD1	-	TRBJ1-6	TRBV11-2	CASSLRIRQGDSPLHF	TGTGCCAGCAGCTTACGGATCCGACAGGGGGACTCACCCCTCCACTTT
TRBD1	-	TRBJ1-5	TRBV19	CASSPDRVMFNQPQHF	TGTGCCAGTAGCCCGGACAGGGTTATGTTCAATCAGCCCCAGCATTTT
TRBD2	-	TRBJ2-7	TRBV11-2	CASSKTSGRSSSYEQYF	TGTGCCAGCAGCAAAACTAGCGGGAGGTCGAGCTCCTACGAGCAGTACTTC
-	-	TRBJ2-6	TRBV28	CASTDTGANVLTF	TGTGCCTCAACGGACACTGGGGCCAACGTCCTGACTTTC
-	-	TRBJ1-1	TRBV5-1	CASSPGVLNTEAFF	TGCGCCAGCAGCCCGGGTGTACTGAACACTGAAGCTTTCTTT
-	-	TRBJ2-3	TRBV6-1	CASSEGWLARADTQYF	TGTGCCAGCAGTGAAGGTTGGCTAGCGCGCGCAGATACGCAGTATTTT
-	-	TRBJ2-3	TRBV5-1	CASSFNSDTQYF	TGCGCCAGCAGCTTCAACTCGGATACGCAGTATTTT
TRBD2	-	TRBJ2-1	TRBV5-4	CASSLIRREAGEQFF	TGTGCCAGCAGCTTAATTCGACGGGAGGCGGGTGAGCAGTTCTTC
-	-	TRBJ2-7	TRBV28	CASMGTNANF	TGTGCCAGCATGGGGACAAATGCGAACTTC
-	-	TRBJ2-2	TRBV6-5	CASSYSRYTGELFF	TGTGCCAGCAGTTACTCGCGATACACCGGGGAGCTGTTTTTT
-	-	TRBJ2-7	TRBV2	CASSEREIAYEQYF	TGTGCCAGCAGTGAAAGGGAGATCGCCTACGAGCAGTACTTC
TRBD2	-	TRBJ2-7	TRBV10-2	CASAGLAGNYEQYF	TGCGCCAGCGCAGGACTAGCGGGAAACTACGAGCAGTACTTC
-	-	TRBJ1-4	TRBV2	CASSPQGSNEKLFF	TGTGCCAGCAGTCCACAGGGATCTAATGAAAAACTGTTTTTT
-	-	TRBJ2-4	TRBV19	CASSVTGIVNIQYF	TGTGCCAGTAGTGTAACAGGGATTGTAAACATTCAGTACTTC
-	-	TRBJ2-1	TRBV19	CARPFGQLKSGNEQFF	TGTGCCAGACCCTTTGGACAGTTGAAGTCTGGGAATGAGCAGTTCTTC
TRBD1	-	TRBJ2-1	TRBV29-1	CSVGTGGNEQFF	TGCAGCGTTGGGACAGGGGGCAATGAGCAGTTCTTC
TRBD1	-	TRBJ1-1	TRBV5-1	CASSLGYLDRGPPRTEAFF	TGCGCCAGCAGCTTGGGATATTTGGACAGGGGCCCGCCGAGGACTGAAGCTTTCTTT
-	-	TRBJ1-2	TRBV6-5	CASSYSQAPNYGYTF	TGTGCCAGCAGTTACTCACAGGCCCCTAACTATGGCTACACCTTC
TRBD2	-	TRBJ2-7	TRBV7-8	CASSLGLAGIYEQYF	TGTGCCAGCAGCCTCGGACTAGCGGGGATCTACGAGCAGTACTTC
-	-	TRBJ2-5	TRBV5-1	CASSLIGQGLETQYF	TGCGCCAGCAGCTTGATAGGACAAGGATTAGAGACCCAGTACTTC
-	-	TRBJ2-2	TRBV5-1	CASSLTGSNGELFF	TGCGCCAGCAGCTTGACAGGTTCAAACGGGGAGCTGTTTTTT
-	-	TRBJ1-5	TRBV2	CASSDLSNQPQHF	TGTGCCAGCAGTGATCTGAGCAATCAGCCCCAGCATTTT